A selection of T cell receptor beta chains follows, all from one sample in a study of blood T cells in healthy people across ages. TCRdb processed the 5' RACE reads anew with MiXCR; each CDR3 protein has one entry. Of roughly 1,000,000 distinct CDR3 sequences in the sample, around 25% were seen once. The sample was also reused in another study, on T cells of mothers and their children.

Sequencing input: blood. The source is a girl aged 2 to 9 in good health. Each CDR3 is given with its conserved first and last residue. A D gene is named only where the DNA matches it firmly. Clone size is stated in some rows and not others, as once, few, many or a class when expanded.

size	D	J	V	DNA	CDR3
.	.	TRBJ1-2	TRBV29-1	TGCAGCGTTGAGTTCGGGTCCAGAGGTGGAGGCTACACCTTC	CSVEFGSRGGGYTF
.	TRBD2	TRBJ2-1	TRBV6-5	TGTACCAGCTCCGGGACTAGCGACTACAATGAGCAGTTCTTC	CTSSGTSDYNEQFF
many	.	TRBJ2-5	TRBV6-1	TGTGCCAGCAGTACGACTGGACTGGAGACCCAGTACTTC	CASSTTGLETQYF
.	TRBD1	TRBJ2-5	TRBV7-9	TGTGCCAGCAGCTCGGGACAGCACCAAGAGACCCAGTACTTC	CASSSGQHQETQYF
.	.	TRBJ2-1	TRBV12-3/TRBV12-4	TGTGCCAGCAGTTTATATGCGGTCTCCTACAATGAGCAGTTCTTC	CASSLYAVSYNEQFF
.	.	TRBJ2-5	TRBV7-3	TGTGCCAGCAGTGAGGGGGTCCCAGAGACCCAGTACTTC	CASSEGVPETQYF
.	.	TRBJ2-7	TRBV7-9	TGTGCCAGCAGCTTACGGGGGGCAGACGAGCAGTACTTC	CASSLRGADEQYF
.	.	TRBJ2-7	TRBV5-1	TGCGCCAGCAGCTTGGTAAGCCAGCACACCTACGAGCAGTACTTC	CASSLVSQHTYEQYF
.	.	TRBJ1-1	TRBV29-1	TGCAGCGTCACAGGGTTCAGGACTGAAGCTTTCTTT	CSVTGFRTEAFF
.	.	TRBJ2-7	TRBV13	TGTGCCAGCACCTCAGGACTGCCTACCCTCTACGAGCAGTACTTC	CASTSGLPTLYEQYF
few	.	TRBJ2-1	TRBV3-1	TGTGCCAGCAGCCACGGGGGGCGCCCCCCGTATGAGCAGTTCTTC	CASSHGGRPPYEQFF
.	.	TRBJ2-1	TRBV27	TGTGCCAGCAGTATTCCACTAGGAACTGAGCAGTTCTTC	CASSIPLGTEQFF
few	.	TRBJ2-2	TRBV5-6	TGTGCCAGCAGCTTGATGGGACCCTACACCGGGGAGCTGTTTTTT	CASSLMGPYTGELFF
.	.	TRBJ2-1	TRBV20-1	TGCAGTGCTATCAGAGGGTCCTACAATGAGCAGTTCTTC	CSAIRGSYNEQFF
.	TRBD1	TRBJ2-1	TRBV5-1	TGCGCCAGCAGCTTCTGGGGGACAGGGTACGTCGAGCAGTTCTTC	CASSFWGTGYVEQFF
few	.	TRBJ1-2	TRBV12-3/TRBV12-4	TGTGCCAGCAGTTTAGTAGATGGCTACACCTTC	CASSLVDGYTF
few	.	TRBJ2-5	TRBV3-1	TGTGCCAGCTCCAGGGGCGTACGGGAGACCCAGTACTTC	CASSRGVRETQYF
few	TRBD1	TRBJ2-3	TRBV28	TGTGCCAGCACTTCCGCCCGGGACAGCTACACAGATACGCAGTATTTT	CASTSARDSYTDTQYF
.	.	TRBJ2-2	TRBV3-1	TGTGCCAGCACGGGCGGTGTCGGGGAGCTGTTTTTT	CASTGGVGELFF
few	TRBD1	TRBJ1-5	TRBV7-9	TGTGCCAGCAGCTTGTACGGGACAGACAATCAGCCCCAGCATTTT	CASSLYGTDNQPQHF
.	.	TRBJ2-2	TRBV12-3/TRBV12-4	TGTGCCAGCAGCCATACATATGACGAAACCGGGGAGCTGTTTTTT	CASSHTYDETGELFF
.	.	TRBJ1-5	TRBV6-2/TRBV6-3	TGTGCCAGCAGTTCAAACCCGGGAGGGGGACTGGGGCAGCCCCAGCATTTT	CASSSNPGGGLGQPQHF
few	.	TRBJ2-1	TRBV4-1	TGCGCCAGCAGCCAAGAGGGGCTAGATTTGGGTGAGCAGTTCTTC	CASSQEGLDLGEQFF
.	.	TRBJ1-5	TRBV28	TGTGCCACACACATGGGCAATCAGCCCCAGCATTTT	CATHMGNQPQHF
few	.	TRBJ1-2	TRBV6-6	TGTGCCAGCTATGGAGACTATGGCTACACCTTC	CASYGDYGYTF
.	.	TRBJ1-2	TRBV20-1	TGCAGTGCTCCCCTCCCTGTTCTTGGGGGCTACACCTTC	CSAPLPVLGGYTF
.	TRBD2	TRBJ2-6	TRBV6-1	TGTGCCAGCACGGCTGCGGGAGGGCCGAGGTCCGGGGCCAACGTCCTGACTTTC	CASTAAGGPRSGANVLTF
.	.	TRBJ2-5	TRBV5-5	TGTGCCAGCAGCTTGGTACACGCACAAGAGACCCAGTACTTC	CASSLVHAQETQYF
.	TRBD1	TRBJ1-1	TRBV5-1	TGCGCCAGCAGCTTGCAGGGGGCGGCGAGGAACACTGAAGCTTTCTTT	CASSLQGAARNTEAFF
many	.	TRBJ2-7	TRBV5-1	TGCGCCAGCAGCTCCCGGACTTCCTACGAGCAGTACTTC	CASSSRTSYEQYF
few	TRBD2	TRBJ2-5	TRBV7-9	TGTGCCAGCAGCTGGGAGGGGTTGGAAACCCAGTACTTC	CASSWEGLETQYF
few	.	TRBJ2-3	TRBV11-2	TGTGCCAGCAGCCCCCCGTATACAGATACGCAGTATTTT	CASSPPYTDTQYF
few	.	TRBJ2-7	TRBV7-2	TGTGCCAGCAGCACAAATCTCGAGCAGTACTTC	CASSTNLEQYF
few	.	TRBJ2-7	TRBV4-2	TGTGCCAGCAGCCAAGTAAGTGGCCAGGGAACCTACGAGCAGTACTTC	CASSQVSGQGTYEQYF
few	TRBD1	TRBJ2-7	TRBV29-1	TGCAGCGTAGGGGGCATTCAATCCTACGAGCAGTACTTC	CSVGGIQSYEQYF
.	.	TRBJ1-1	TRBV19	TGTGCCAGTAGGGCTCACGTGAACACTGAAGCTTTCTTT	CASRAHVNTEAFF
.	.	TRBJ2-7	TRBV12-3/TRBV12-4	TGTGTCAGCAGTCCCACCACAGGAGCCTACGAGCAGTACTTC	CVSSPTTGAYEQYF
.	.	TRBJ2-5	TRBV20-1	TGCAGTGCTAGAGCCGACCAGACAGATGGGGAGACCCAGTACTTC	CSARADQTDGETQYF